This TCR beta chain came from a study of T cells in Graves' hyperthyroidism and ophthalmopathy. The study defined stable Graves' hyperthyroidism as no ophthalmopathy progression within 18 months. The CDR3 sequence is 14 residues long. Germline CDR1 is LNHDA and CDR2 is SQIVND (reference sequence). Trimming removed 6 bases from V and 0 bases from J; junction bases left unmatched: 2. Study-wide findings and caveats: The model forecast ophthalmopathy, anticipating it by a median roughly 6.3 months before onset.

The investigators amplified TCR beta CDR3 regions from RNA transcripts. A first-round RT-PCR of the TCR CDR3 used the HTBI primer set. TCRdb independently ran MiXCR on the multiplex PCR reads; one entry per CDR3 protein. The table has about 420,000 distinct CDR3 sequences, about 15% seen once. This clonotype was recorded at least ten times. The antigen is not known. The chain links TRBV19 to TRBJ1-5; 7 nucleotides align to TRBD1. Sample: blood. This sequence originates from a woman aged 18-29 years with Graves' hyperthyroidism. CDR3 protein: CASRTGNSNQPQHF. The CDR3 region has the DNA TGTGCCAGTAGGACAGGGAATAGCAATCAGCCCCAGCATTTT.